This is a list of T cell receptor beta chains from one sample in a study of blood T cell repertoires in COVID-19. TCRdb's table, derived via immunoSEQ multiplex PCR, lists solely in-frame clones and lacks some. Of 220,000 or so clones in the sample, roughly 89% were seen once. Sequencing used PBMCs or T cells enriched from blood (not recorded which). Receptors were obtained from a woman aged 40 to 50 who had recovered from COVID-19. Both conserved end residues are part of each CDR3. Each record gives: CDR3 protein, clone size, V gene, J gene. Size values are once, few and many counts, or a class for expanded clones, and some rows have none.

CALKAGTSQYEQFF,NA,TRBV2,TRBJ2-1
CASSIIGVTGELFF,NA,TRBV19,TRBJ2-2
CASSARLTGELFF,NA,TRBV7-3,TRBJ2-2
CASSLRERETQYF,once,TRBV7-9,TRBJ2-5
CSVEVIYNEQFF,NA,TRBV29-1,TRBJ2-1
CASSHLTNNEQFF,many,TRBV7-9,TRBJ2-1
CASSDFRVHEQYF,NA,TRBV10-2,TRBJ2-7
CASSPGQGHYGYTF,NA,TRBV5-1,TRBJ1-2
CASSATSGRAPREQFF,NA,TRBV9,TRBJ2-1
CASSNQGDQPQHF,few,TRBV19,TRBJ1-5
CASSPIDRGGYTF,NA,TRBV27,TRBJ1-2
CASSGASYGYTF,NA,TRBV28,TRBJ1-2
CASSESGLREKLFF,NA,TRBV6-1,TRBJ1-4
CASSPLTSGGTDTQYF,NA,TRBV4-2,TRBJ2-3